This passage covers 13 T cell receptor beta chains from one sample sequenced in a study of blood T cells in healthy people across ages. The use of a sample-barcoded 5' primer and a J-beta primer mix characterized a second PCR of about 6 to 12 cycles. TCRdb ran MiXCR on the 5' RACE reads and lists one entry per CDR3 protein. The table lists approximately 360,000 distinct CDR3 sequences, about 55% of them singletons. The sequencing input was blood. The origin of the receptors is a man between 60 and 75 years old in good health.

The V call is TRBV20-1, the J call TRBJ1-2, with a weak D call TRBD1 (5 bases). The length of the CDR3 is 11 residues. The germline V gene encodes CDR1 DFQATT and CDR2 SNEGSKA (reference sequence). CDR3 sequence: CRAGWAAGYTF. In DNA, the CDR3 is TGCCGCGCAGGGTGGGCGGCGGGCTACACCTTC.

The chain couples TRBV10-3 to TRBJ2-4; D is unclear. The J call may not be correct, given that the DNA end is closer to TRBJ2-7. The CDR3 has 16 residues. CDR1 is ENHRY and CDR2 is SYGVKD in the germline V gene. The CDR3 DNA reads as TGTGCCATCAGTGAGTCTTCGGGTTTGGGGATCTACGAGCAGTACTTC. Translated: CAISESSGLGIYEQYF.

In this sample, this clonotype turned up a few times. The chain employs TRBV29-1 and TRBJ2-3, with 12 bases that match TRBD2. The CDR3 has 17 residues. The V gene's germline CDR1 is SQVTM and CDR2 ANQGSEA. The V segment lost 6 bases and the J segment 1 base; nucleotides outside the gene matches: 11. CDR3: CSVAGVGTSGRTDTQYF. The CDR3 nucleotides read TGCAGCGTCGCCGGGGTTGGGACTAGCGGGCGCACAGATACGCAGTATTTT.

This rearrangement joins TRBV19 to TRBJ1-4; the D gene is possibly TRBD1 (5 bases). Trimming shortened V by 9 bases and J by 5 bases, and 13 bases separated the two germline ends. The CDR3 covers 13 residues. CDR1 is LNHDA and CDR2 is SQIVND in the germline V gene (reference sequence). The CDR3 DNA sequence: TGTGCCAGCCACGGGACGTACAATGAAAAACTGTTTTTT. It codes for CASHGTYNEKLFF.

V and J are TRBV7-2 and TRBJ2-3, with D perhaps matching TRBD2 (5 bases). The CDR3 covers 16 residues. V was trimmed by 11 bases and J by 3 bases, leaving 24 bases between them. CDR1 SGHTA and CDR2 FQGNSA come from the germline V gene. CDR3 in amino acids: CASRGVRAGLTDTQYF. The CDR3 nucleotides are TGTGCCTCACGGGGAGTAAGGGCGGGCCTGACAGATACGCAGTATTTT.

This clonotype was found a few times. J is TRBJ1-1 and V is TRBV30; D gene ambiguous. The CDR3 consists of 13 residues. Germline V CDR1 and CDR2: GTSNPN, SVGIG (reference sequence). V was pared by 0 bases and J by 8 bases, with 13 bases between. CDR3 nucleotide sequence: TGTGCCTGGAGTGTAAGACGGAACGAAGAAGCTTTCTTT. As protein: CAWSVRRNEEAFF.

This clonotype turned up a few times. V and J are TRBV9 and TRBJ1-2; no definite D call. The V end lost 4 bases, the J end lost 8 bases, and 15 bases lay between the germline ends. The CDR3 sequence is 13 residues long. The germline CDR1 and CDR2 sequences are SGDLS and YYNGEE. CDR3: CASSPLTLEGYTF. CDR3 coding DNA: TGTGCCAGCAGCCCACTAACGCTTGAGGGCTACACCTTC.

The chain has TRBV7-9 and TRBJ2-7; D may be TRBD2 (5 bases). The end of the DNA is better explained by TRBJ2-5, so the J call may be wrong. The CDR3 runs 13 residues. The germline gives CDR1 SEHNR, CDR2 FQNEAQ (reference sequence). The CDR3 spells CASSLRGLETQYF. Written as DNA, the CDR3 is TGTGCCAGCAGCTTGCGAGGGTTGGAGACCCAGTACTTC.

The rearrangement links TRBV15 to TRBJ2-3, with 7 nucleotides matching TRBD2. After removal of 8 bases from V and 5 bases from J, the junction contained 10 bases not matched to a gene. This CDR3 comprises 14 residues. Per the germline V gene, CDR1 is LNHNV and CDR2 is YYDKDF (reference sequence). The CDR3 DNA reads TGTGCCACCTCCGGACTAGTGAATGTAGATACGCAGTATTTT. It translates to CATSGLVNVDTQYF.

In nucleotides, the CDR3 is TGCAGTGTCAACCCGATCAGGGACACCGGGGAGCTGTTTTTT. It translates to CSVNPIRDTGELFF. The chain uses TRBV20-1 and TRBJ2-2, with D possibly TRBD1 on 5 matching bases. Germline CDR1 DFQATT, CDR2 SNEGSKA (reference sequence). V lost 7 bases, J lost 3 bases, and 15 bases lay in between. CDR3 length: 14 residues.

The V gene is TRBV10-3, the J gene TRBJ2-7, with D tentatively TRBD2 (5 bases). The germline gives CDR1 ENHRY, CDR2 SYGVKD. The CDR3 has 14 residues. The V gene lost 4 bases and the J gene lost 5 bases, with 15 bases spanning the gap. CDR3 amino acids: CAISVEGFGHEQYF. The CDR3 nucleotides read TGTGCCATCAGTGTTGAGGGTTTTGGGCACGAGCAGTACTTC.

This clonotype was seen a handful of times. The J gene is TRBJ2-7, the V gene TRBV3-1; tentative D call: TRBD1 (5 bases). V gave up 1 base and J gave up 2 bases, with 12 bases separating them. Germline CDR1 LGHDT, CDR2 YNNKEL (reference sequence). The CDR3 covers 15 residues. CDR3 bases: TGTGCCAGCAGCCAAGGGTCAGGGAATCCCTACGAGCAGTACTTC. This translates into CASSQGSGNPYEQYF.

This clonotype was observed many times. The gene calls are TRBV28 and TRBJ2-1; 9 bases fit TRBD2. The CDR3 is made up of 15 amino acids. CDR1 MDHEN and CDR2 SYDVKM come from the germline V gene. V gave up 7 bases and J gave up 5 bases; unmatched junction bases: 9. DNA for the CDR3: TGTGCCAGCAATCCTAGCGGGAAGGGAAACAATGAGCAGTTCTTC. It is translated as CASNPSGKGNNEQFF.